This TCR beta chain appears in the sequencing data of a study of PD-1 blockade in classical Hodgkin lymphoma (TCRdb year 2020). As for the study more broadly: Nivolumab dosing was 3 mg/kg intravenously every 2 weeks, continuing until either disease progression or unacceptable toxicity. The study used TCR beta sequencing and CyTOF to define a peripheral blood immune signature of response to PD-1 blockade in classical Hodgkin lymphoma. The study at large found these results: The study was restricted to a single clinical trial cohort, and the causes of repertoire differences, possibly disease activity or prior therapy, were left undefined. Among trial patients, those achieving complete response had baseline diversity similar to that of newly diagnosed patients, while diversity was significantly lower in partial responders and progressors. CD4+ but not CD8+ TCR diversity rose significantly by C4D1 (p=0.0027 vs p=0.16), most apparent in complete responders (p=0.02). Lower diversity was observed in patients in whom nivolumab was started less than 1 year after ASCT, and these patients were excluded from later analyses so that confounding by immune reconstitution would be avoided. Newly diagnosed patients were reported to have lower baseline TCR diversity than healthy donors, and relapsed/refractory patients were reported to have lower baseline TCR diversity still.

The time point label of this sample denotes: cycle 2 day 1 (C2D1) of nivolumab. Every trial patient had relapsed after autologous stem cell transplantation, and cohorts A, B and C differed in prior brentuximab vedotin exposure. The trial cohort was composed of roughly 60 patients with relapsed/refractory classical Hodgkin lymphoma, for whom complete response, partial response or progressive disease was recorded as best overall response. Single-agent nivolumab was administered to trial patients in the multi-cohort phase II CheckMate 205 trial. Best overall response was determined by an independent review committee according to the 2007 International Working Group response criteria. Trial PBMCs were collected just before the start of nivolumab (C1D1) and during therapy at cycle 2 day 1 and cycle 4 day 1. Peripheral blood was collected in 8 mL Vacutainer Cell Preparation Tubes, from which PBMCs were isolated by centrifugation and then cryopreserved.

At the junction V is shortened by 0 bases and J by 4 bases, with 10 bases in between. Taken from the germline V gene, the CDR1 and CDR2 loops are MNHEY and SVGAGI. Spanning cysteine to phenylalanine, the CDR3 consists of 14 amino acids. The kept DNA is CDR3 alone, 42 bases in frame from the first base. With regard to this clone: Its cognate antigen has yet to be identified. No base quality information exists; no much larger clone differs at one position.

The Qiagen DNeasy kit was used to extract genomic DNA both from unsorted PBMCs and from the negatively selected CD4+ and CD8+ fractions. TCR beta CDR3 regions were amplified by immunoSEQ multiplex PCR using primers annealing to V and J segments. Amplification bias was minimized using a synthetic immune receptor repertoire, and residual bias was removed computationally after sequencing. The original pipeline was this. Repertoire diversity was quantified as the Shannon entropy index using custom Python scripts. Unsorted, CD4+ and CD8+ repertoires were analyzed separately, except in combined analyses where CD4+ and CD8+ sequences were merged in silico. Clonal expansion was defined as a frequency increase of at least 2-fold after treatment compared with C1D1, and clones undetected at baseline were assigned a pseudocount of 0.5. Clones with 0 or 1 copy at C1D1 were defined as singleton clones, while clones with 2 or more copies were defined as non-singleton clones. Clones expanded in unsorted samples were assigned a CD4+, CD8+ or unknown annotation through matching of protein sequences in sorted samples from the same patient. Wilcoxon tests on paired samples were used to test changes in diversity from C1D1 to C4D1. TCRdb provides this immuneACCESS table in a form limited to in-frame rearrangements. Some clones are lacking; in checked studies, under half of them reflect an unresolved V gene, and why the rest are absent is not known. V and J calls and clone size are those listed in that table; D and trimming were worked out from the DNA. The sample data list approximately 100,000 clones, and 75% to 90% of these were observed just once. Under 8% of the sample comes from the top ten.

This TCR was recovered from a human donor with classical Hodgkin lymphoma. The sequence joins TRBV6-5 to TRBJ2-7; no D gene call is confident. The sequencing used peripheral blood mononuclear cells (PBMCs), collected before the second cycle of nivolumab. The nucleotide sequence is TGTGCCAGCAGTTACTCCTCACAGCGATACGAGCAGTACTTC. This encodes CASSYSSQRYEQYF.